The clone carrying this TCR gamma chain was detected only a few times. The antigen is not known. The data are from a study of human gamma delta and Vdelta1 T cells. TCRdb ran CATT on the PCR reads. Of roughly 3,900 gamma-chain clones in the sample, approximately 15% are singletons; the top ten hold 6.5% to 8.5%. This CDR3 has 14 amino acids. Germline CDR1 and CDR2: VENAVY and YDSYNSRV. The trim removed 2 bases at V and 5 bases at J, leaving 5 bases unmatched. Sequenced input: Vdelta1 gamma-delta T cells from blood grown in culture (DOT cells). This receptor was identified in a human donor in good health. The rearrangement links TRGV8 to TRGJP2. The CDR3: CATWDNGSDWIKTF. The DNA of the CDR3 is TGTGCCACCTGGGATAATGGGAGTGATTGGATCAAGACGTTT.